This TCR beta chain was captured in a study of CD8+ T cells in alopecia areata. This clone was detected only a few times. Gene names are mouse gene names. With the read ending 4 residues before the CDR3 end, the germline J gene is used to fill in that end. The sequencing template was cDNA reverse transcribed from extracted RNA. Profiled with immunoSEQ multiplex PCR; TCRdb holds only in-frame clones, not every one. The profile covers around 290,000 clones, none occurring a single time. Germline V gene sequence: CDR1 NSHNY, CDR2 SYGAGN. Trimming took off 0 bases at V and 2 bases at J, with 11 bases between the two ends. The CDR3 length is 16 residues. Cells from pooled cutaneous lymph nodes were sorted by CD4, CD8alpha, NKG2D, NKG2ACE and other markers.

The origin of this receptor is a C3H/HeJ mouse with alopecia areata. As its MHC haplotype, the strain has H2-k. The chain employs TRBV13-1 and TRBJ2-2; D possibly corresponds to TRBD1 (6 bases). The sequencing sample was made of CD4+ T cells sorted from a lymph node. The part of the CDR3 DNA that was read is TGTGCCAGCAGTGATGGGGGGACACCCAACACCGGG. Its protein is CASSDGGTPNTG. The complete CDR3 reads CASSDGGTPNTGQLYF.